Following are 27 T cell receptor beta chains from one sample sequenced in a study of blood T cell repertoires in COVID-19. Produced via immunoSEQ multiplex PCR; TCRdb's table is partial and in-frame only. The sample carries around 84,000 clones, over 85% recorded once. The source material was peripheral blood. The receptors were gathered from a man over 45 with active COVID-19.

The chain is built from TRBV28 and TRBJ2-7; 14 bases match TRBD2. Germline CDR1 reads MDHEN; CDR2 reads SYDVKM. J gave up 1 base and V 5 bases, and 13 bases lay outside the gene matches. There are 19 residues in the CDR3. CDR3 sequence: CASSLIPGLAGVRSYEQYF. The DNA of the CDR3 is TGTGCCAGCAGTCTAATCCCGGGACTAGCGGGAGTGAGGTCCTACGAGCAGTACTTC. Full variable domain (outside the CDR3, taken from reference TRBV28 and TRBJ2-7): DVKVTQSSRYLVKRTGEKVFLECVQDMDHENMFWYRQDPGLGLRLIYFSYDVKMKEKGDIPEGYSVSREKKERFSLILESASTNQTSMYLCASSLIPGLAGVRSYEQYFGPGTRLTVT.

This chain links TRBV6-6 with TRBJ2-2; no definite D call. The CDR3 runs to 15 residues. The germline V gene has CDR1 MNHNY and CDR2 SVGAGI (reference sequence). Trimming took 0 bases from V and 1 from J, leaving 6 bases between them. Here the CDR3 DNA reads TGTGCCAGCAGTTACTCGGCAGGGAACACCGGGGAGCTGTTTTTT. Its translation is CASSYSAGNTGELFF.

The rearrangement uses TRBV11-2 and TRBJ2-7; tentative D call: TRBD2 (5 bases). Trimming removed 3 bases from V and 3 bases from J, with 9 bases in between. This CDR3 is built from 13 residues. Germline V CDR1 and CDR2: SGHAT, FQNNGV. The CDR3 here is CASSLRAGYEQYF. CDR3 bases: TGTGCCAGCAGCTTGAGGGCGGGCTACGAGCAGTACTTC.

The genes are TRBV28 and TRBJ1-4, with D perhaps matching TRBD1 (5 bases). Trimming took 3 bases from V and 13 from J, leaving 15 bases between them. Germline V gene lookup returns CDR1 MDHEN and CDR2 SYDVKM. This CDR3 region has 13 residues. The CDR3 loop reads CASSFRASKGLFF. The CDR3 DNA reads TGTGCCAGCAGTTTCAGGGCGTCCAAGGGACTGTTTTTT.

This clone was seen a handful of times. The rearrangement uses TRBV3-1 (or the pseudogene TRBV3-2) and TRBJ2-7; no firm D call. This CDR3 region has 13 residues. Trimming pared 0 bases from V and 5 bases from J, leaving 8 bases between. Germline CDR1 and CDR2: LGHDT and YNNKEL (reference sequence). CDR3 sequence (DNA): TGTGCCAGCAGCCAAGATAATACTAACGAGCAGTACTTC. It is translated as CASSQDNTNEQYF.

This clone was detected once. The chain recombines TRBV7-9 with TRBJ2-7; TRBD1 matches at 7 bases. With V trimmed by 3 bases and J by 2 bases, 4 bases remained unmatched. Germline V lookup: CDR1 SEHNR, CDR2 FQNEAQ (reference sequence). This CDR3 region has 14 residues. The CDR3 reads CASSFAQGTYEQYF. The CDR3 nucleotides are TGTGCCAGCAGCTTTGCACAGGGGACCTACGAGCAGTACTTC.

In this sample, this clone turned up a few times. The V gene is TRBV4-1, the J gene TRBJ2-7, with 7 nucleotides matching TRBD1. The CDR3 totals 15 residues. Trimming at V came to 4 bases and at J to 0 bases, leaving 6 bases not matched to a gene. The V gene's germline CDR1 is MGHRA and CDR2 YSYEKL. Written as DNA, the CDR3 is TGCGCCAGCAGCCTCGGGACAGTTTACTCCTACGAGCAGTACTTC. It is translated as CASSLGTVYSYEQYF.

The chain combines TRBV29-1 with TRBJ2-3, with D possibly matching TRBD2 (5 bases). The CDR3 extends over 17 amino acids. V lost 0 bases and J lost 3, with 19 bases in between. Germline V gives CDR1 SQVTM, CDR2 ANQGSEA. CDR3 sequence (DNA): TGCAGCGTTGAAGAAAGGAGGTCGGCAGGCCCTACAGATACGCAGTATTTT. This codes for CSVEERRSAGPTDTQYF.

V is TRBV7-2 and J is TRBJ1-5, with a tentative D call TRBD1 (5 bases). Germline V lookup: CDR1 SGHTA, CDR2 FQGNSA. Trimming shortened V by 3 bases and J by 2 bases, and 11 bases separated the two germline ends. The CDR3 length is 15 residues. The CDR3 DNA reads TGTGCCAGCAGCTTTAGTTCGGGGGGCAATCAGCCCCAGCATTTT. Translating gives CASSFSSGGNQPQHF.

A single count supports this clone. The rearrangement links TRBV5-4 to TRBJ1-1; D not resolved. The length of the CDR3 is 13 residues. The V and J ends lost 7 bases and 1 base respectively, with 11 bases between them. Germline CDR1 reads SGHNT; CDR2 reads YYREEE (reference sequence). Here the CDR3 DNA reads TGTGCCAGCGCGTGGTCCGGGAACACTGAAGCTTTCTTT. Residues: CASAWSGNTEAFF.

The rearrangement links TRBV6-6 to TRBJ1-1; D is unclear. Trimming pared 1 base from V and 4 bases from J, leaving 10 bases between. There are 14 residues in the CDR3. Germline V CDR1 and CDR2: MNHNY, SVGAGI (reference sequence). CDR3 nucleotides: TGTGCCAGCAGTTACTTTGAGGGAGCCACTGAAGCTTTCTTT. Translating it yields CASSYFEGATEAFF.

CDR3 nucleotides: TGTGCCAGCAGGCCGACAGGGGCCTCCTACGAGCAGTACTTC. Protein product: CASRPTGASYEQYF. The chain uses TRBV5-6 and TRBJ2-7; 8 positions agree with TRBD1. The length of the CDR3 is 14 residues. The V gene's germline CDR1 is SGHDT and CDR2 YYEEEE. V lost 5 bases, J lost 0 bases, and 4 bases stayed unmatched. The variable domain in full, completed from reference TRBV5-6 and TRBJ2-7, reads DAGVTQSPTHLIKTRGQQVTLRCSPKSGHDTVSWYQQALGQGPQFIFQYYEEEERQRGNFPDRFSGHQFPNYSSELNVNALLLGDSALYLCASRPTGASYEQYFGPGTRLTVT.

The V and J genes are TRBV24-1 and TRBJ2-5, with TRBD2 matching 16 bases. This CDR3 is 22 amino acids long. CDR1 and CDR2 from the germline V gene are KGHDR and SFDVKD. J lost 4 bases, V lost 7 bases, and 23 bases had no gene match. In DNA, the CDR3 is TGTGCCACCAGCGCAACCGAAACGGGACTAGCGGGAGGGCGAGTCGTTTTAGAGACCCAGTACTTC. This codes for CATSATETGLAGGRVVLETQYF.

This chain joins TRBV28 and TRBJ2-2; D is perhaps TRBD1 (6 bases). Germline CDR1 reads MDHEN; CDR2 reads SYDVKM. V was cut by 9 bases and J by 6 bases, with 14 bases left in between. The CDR3 runs to 13 residues. The CDR3 spells CASTAGASGELFF. CDR3 in DNA: TGTGCCAGTACTGCAGGGGCATCCGGGGAGCTGTTTTTT.

The V gene is TRBV5-4, the J gene TRBJ1-2; 9 nucleotides line up with TRBD1. Trimming took 4 bases from V and 2 from J; bases not matched to a gene: 12. The CDR3 extends over 17 amino acids. CDR1 and CDR2 from the germline V gene are SGHNT and YYREEE (reference sequence). The CDR3 region has the DNA TGTGCCAGCAGCCACGACAGGGGGTTCGTGTGGAACTATGGCTACACCTTC. Amino acid sequence: CASSHDRGFVWNYGYTF. The full variable domain, its missing parts supplied by reference TRBV5-4 and TRBJ1-2, is ETGVTQSPTHLIKTRGQQVTLRCSSQSGHNTVSWYQQALGQGPQFIFQYYREEENGRGNFPPRFSGLQFPNYSSELNVNALELDDSALYLCASSHDRGFVWNYGYTFGSGTRLTVV.

V gene TRBV29-1 combines with J gene TRBJ1-1, with D perhaps TRBD1 (5 bases). Per germline, CDR1 SQVTM and CDR2 ANQGSEA. CDR3 length: 12 amino acids. The ends were cut back, 3 bases at V and 1 base at J, with 6 bases in the middle. The CDR3 sequence: CSVEGGNTEAFF. In DNA form, the CDR3 reads TGCAGCGTTGAGGGGGGGAACACTGAAGCTTTCTTT.

This clone was counted between two and nine times. The chain uses TRBV5-5 and TRBJ1-2, with TRBD1 matching over 12 bases. The ends lost 3 bases at V and 4 bases at J; junction bases unmatched: 13. The CDR3 sequence is 18 residues long. CDR1 is SGHKS, CDR2 YYEKEE, per germline (reference sequence). Written as DNA, the CDR3 is TGTGCCAGCAGCTCCTCCGGGACAGGGGGCGATCGTCCCTATGGCTACACCTTC. It encodes CASSSSGTGGDRPYGYTF.

This sequence joins TRBV7-2 and TRBJ2-1; perhaps TRBD1 as D (5 bases). Germline V gene sequence: CDR1 SGHTA, CDR2 FQGNSA. Trimming cost V 1 base and J 9 bases, with 10 bases left between them. There are 13 residues in the CDR3. The CDR3 nucleotides are TGTGCCAGCAGCTTAGGGGAAAGGGGTGAGCAGTTCTTC. This translates into CASSLGERGEQFF. The whole variable domain, remainder taken from reference TRBV7-2 and TRBJ2-1, is GAGVSQSPSNKVTEKGKDVELRCDPISGHTALYWYRQSLGQGLEFLIYFQGNSAPDKSGLPSDRFSAERTGGSVSTLTIQRTQQEDSAVYLCASSLGERGEQFFGPGTRLTVL.

This clone appeared once. V gene TRBV5-4 combines with J gene TRBJ2-5; no clear D. Germline V gene sequence: CDR1 SGHNT, CDR2 YYREEE (reference sequence). V lost 5 bases and J lost 5, with 13 bases in between. This CDR3 is 13 amino acids long. The CDR3 sequence is CASSPTPPETQYF. DNA for the CDR3: TGTGCCAGCAGTCCTACTCCCCCGGAGACCCAGTACTTC.

The chain employs TRBV14 and TRBJ2-7; 9 bases line up with TRBD2. This CDR3 contains 18 residues. V lost 0 bases and J lost 2; bases outside the gene matches: 11. CDR1 and CDR2 (germline): SGHDN, FVKESK. CDR3 sequence (DNA): TGTGCCAGCAGCCAAGAATGGACTAGCGATTACAAAACCTACGAGCAGTACTTC. It is translated as CASSQEWTSDYKTYEQYF.

The chain uses TRBV6-4 and TRBJ1-1, with 8 bases identical to TRBD1. Germline lookup yields CDR1 MRHNA and CDR2 SNTAGT. V trimming: 0 bases; J trimming: 7 bases; junction bases outside the gene matches: 19. The CDR3 has 19 amino acids. The CDR3 protein is CASSDSPRGREKSPCEAFF. The CDR3 nucleotides read TGTGCCAGCAGTGACTCGCCCAGGGGGCGCGAAAAATCTCCCTGTGAAGCTTTCTTT.

This chain joins TRBV24-1 and TRBJ1-5, with 7 bases matching TRBD1. The CDR3 contains 19 residues. Germline V gene sequence: CDR1 KGHDR, CDR2 SFDVKD. V lost 3 bases, J lost 4 bases, and 17 bases stayed unmatched. In DNA form, the CDR3 reads TGTGCCACCAGTGATGCCGCTTTAAGGTCAGGGGGTCCTAATCAGCCCCAGCATTTT. Translation gives CATSDAALRSGGPNQPQHF.

V gene TRBV11-2 combines with J gene TRBJ2-2; D is unresolved. Trimming removed 0 bases at V and 0 bases at J, with 11 bases between. The CDR3 runs 17 residues. In germline, CDR1 is SGHAT, CDR2 FQNNGV. The CDR3 DNA is TGTGCCAGCAGCTTAGATTCCCAGCGAGCGAACACCGGGGAGCTGTTTTTT. It specifies CASSLDSQRANTGELFF.

The rearrangement joins TRBV7-2 to TRBJ1-4; 10 bases align to TRBD1. Unmatched junction bases numbered 16, after V lost 5 bases and J lost 7 bases. Germline lookup yields CDR1 SGHTA and CDR2 FQGNSA. This CDR3 has 18 amino acids. Here the CDR3 reads CASSPPGRLRDRGEKLFF. DNA for the CDR3: TGTGCCAGCAGCCCCCCGGGGAGGTTAAGGGACAGGGGTGAAAAACTGTTTTTT.

The chain is built from TRBV3-1 (or the pseudogene TRBV3-2) and TRBJ2-5; 8 positions match TRBD2. The CDR3 extends over 15 amino acids. Germline V lookup: CDR1 LGHDT, CDR2 YNNKEL (reference sequence). Losses at the gene ends were 1 base for V and 5 bases for J; bases not matched to a gene: 6. The CDR3 spells CASSQGLAGFETQYF. CDR3 bases: TGTGCCAGCAGCCAAGGTCTAGCGGGTTTTGAGACCCAGTACTTC.

The chain links TRBV5-1 to TRBJ1-1; D gene ambiguous. The germline CDR1 and CDR2 sequences are SGHRS and YFSETQ. This CDR3 contains 13 residues. The V end was cut by 4 bases, the J end by 0 bases, with 7 bases between. The CDR3 region has the DNA TGCGCCAGCAGCGGAGCAATGAACACTGAAGCTTTCTTT. It is translated as CASSGAMNTEAFF.

This clone was picked up one time. The V and J genes are TRBV2 and TRBJ2-3; TRBD2 is a possible D gene (6 bases). CDR3 length: 14 residues. Germline-derived CDR1 and CDR2 are SNHLY and FYNNEI. The V end lost 8 bases, the J end lost 4 bases, and 16 bases lay between the germline ends. The CDR3 sequence is CASRPGLRADTQYF. The CDR3 DNA reads TGTGCCAGCCGCCCGGGACTTCGGGCAGATACGCAGTATTTT.